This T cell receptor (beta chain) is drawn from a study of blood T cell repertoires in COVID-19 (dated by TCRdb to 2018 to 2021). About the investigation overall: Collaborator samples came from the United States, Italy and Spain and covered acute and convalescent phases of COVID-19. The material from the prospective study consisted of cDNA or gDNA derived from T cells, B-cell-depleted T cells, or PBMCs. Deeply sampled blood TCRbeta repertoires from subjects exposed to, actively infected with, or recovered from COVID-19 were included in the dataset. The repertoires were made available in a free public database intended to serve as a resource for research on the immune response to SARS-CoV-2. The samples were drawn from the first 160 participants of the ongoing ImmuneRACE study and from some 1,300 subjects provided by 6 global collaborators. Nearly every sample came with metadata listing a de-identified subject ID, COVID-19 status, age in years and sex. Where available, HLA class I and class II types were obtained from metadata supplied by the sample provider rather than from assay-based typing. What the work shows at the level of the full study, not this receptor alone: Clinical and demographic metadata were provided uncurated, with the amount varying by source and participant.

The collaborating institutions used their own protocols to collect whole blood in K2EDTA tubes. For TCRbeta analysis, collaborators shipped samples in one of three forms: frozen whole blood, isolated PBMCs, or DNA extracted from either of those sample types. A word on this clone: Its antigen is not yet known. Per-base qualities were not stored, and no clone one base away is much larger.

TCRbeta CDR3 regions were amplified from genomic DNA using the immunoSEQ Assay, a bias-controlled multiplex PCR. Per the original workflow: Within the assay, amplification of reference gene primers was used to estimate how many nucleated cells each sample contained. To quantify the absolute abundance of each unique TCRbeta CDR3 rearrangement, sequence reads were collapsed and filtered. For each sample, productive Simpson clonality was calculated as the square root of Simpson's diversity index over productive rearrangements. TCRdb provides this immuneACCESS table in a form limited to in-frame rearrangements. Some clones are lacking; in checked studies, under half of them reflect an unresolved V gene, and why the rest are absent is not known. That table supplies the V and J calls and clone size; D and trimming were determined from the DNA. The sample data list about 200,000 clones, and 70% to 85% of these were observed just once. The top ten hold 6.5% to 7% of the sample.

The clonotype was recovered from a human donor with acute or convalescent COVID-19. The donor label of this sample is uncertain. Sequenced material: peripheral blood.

The CDR3 reads CASSPTSSGSPREQYF. Read as DNA, the sequence is TGTGCCAGCAGTCCAACCTCTAGCGGGAGTCCCAGGGAGCAGTACTTC. The rearrangement combines TRBV27 with TRBJ2-7; 10 central nucleotides agree with TRBD2. CDR1 is given as MNHEY and CDR2 as SMNVEV, both from the germline V gene (reference sequence). Including cysteine and phenylalanine, the CDR3 has 16 amino acids. Kept here is only the CDR3 DNA, which spans 48 bases and is read in frame from base 1. Trimming accounts for 5 bases at V and 7 bases at J, while the number of junction bases matched to no gene is 14.